The 23 T cell receptor beta chains listed next were all sequenced from one sample in a study of shared clonotypes between healthy human individuals. Naive CD8 cells comprised CD45RO-negative, CCR7-positively selected cells, excluding terminally differentiated effector memory CD45RA+ cells. Data came from immunoSEQ multiplex PCR; TCRdb stores just in-frame clones and leaves some out. The table includes about 2.2 million clones, 85% to 95% detected once. The sequenced material came from naive CD8+ T cells from PBMCs. Receptors originate from a young man in good health. Some clones in this sample may be carry-over from other donors' samples.

J is TRBJ1-2 and V is TRBV27, with a tentative D call TRBD1 (5 bases). The CDR3 totals 16 residues. The V end was cut by 6 bases, the J end by 1 base, with 18 bases between. Germline values: CDR1 MNHEY, CDR2 SMNVEV (reference sequence). CDR3 loop: CASSNLPGPINYGYTF. CDR3 coding DNA: TGTGCCAGCAGCAATCTCCCGGGACCGATTAACTATGGCTACACCTTC.

The chain is built from TRBV19 and TRBJ1-4; tentatively, D is TRBD1 (6 bases). Trimming stripped 3 bases from V and 4 bases from J, with 18 bases between. The germline V gene encodes CDR1 LNHDA and CDR2 SQIVND (reference sequence). CDR3 length: 17 residues. The CDR3 sequence: CASSIEVDRLLNEKLFF. The CDR3 region has the DNA TGTGCCAGTAGTATTGAGGTGGACAGACTGCTTAATGAAAAACTGTTTTTT.

The chain couples TRBV7-8 to TRBJ1-4, with a tentative D call TRBD1 (5 bases). The CDR3 has 14 residues. Trimming removed 4 bases at V and 8 bases at J, with 14 bases between. CDR1 is SGHVS, CDR2 FQNEAQ, per germline. The CDR3 here is CASSYLRGKEKLFF. The CDR3 region has the DNA TGTGCCAGCAGCTACCTGAGGGGCAAAGAAAAACTGTTTTTT.

This chain uses TRBV27 with TRBJ2-2; D tentatively fits TRBD1 or TRBD2 (5 bases each). The CDR3 totals 16 residues. The germline V and J ends were trimmed by 5 bases and 5 bases, with 18 bases remaining between them. From germline, CDR1 is MNHEY and CDR2 SMNVEV (reference sequence). The CDR3 sequence: CASSPLGTRGTGELFF. The CDR3 DNA reads TGTGCCAGCAGTCCATTAGGGACCCGCGGGACCGGGGAGCTGTTTTTT.

The rearrangement links TRBV27 to TRBJ1-2, with D uncertain. This CDR3 region has 15 residues. CDR1 is MNHEY, CDR2 SMNVEV, per germline (reference sequence). Trimming shortened V by 6 bases and J by 3 bases, and 17 bases separated the two germline ends. The CDR3 loop is CASSFGKRADYGYTF. CDR3 coding DNA: TGTGCCAGCAGCTTCGGAAAACGAGCCGACTATGGCTACACCTTC.

The chain is built from TRBV29-1 and TRBJ2-1; D assignment may be TRBD1 or TRBD2 (5 bases each). Looked up from germline, CDR1 is SQVTM and CDR2 is ANQGSEA. Deletions cut 7 bases from V and 0 bases from J, with 13 bases between. The CDR3 contains 14 residues. CDR3 amino acids: CSAAGTASYNEQFF. In nucleotides, the CDR3 is TGCAGCGCCGCCGGGACGGCCTCCTACAATGAGCAGTTCTTC.

The chain combines TRBV5-1 with TRBJ1-4, with 8 positions matching TRBD1. J lost 6 bases, V lost 2 bases, and 9 bases had no gene match. CDR1 SGHRS and CDR2 YFSETQ come from the germline V gene. This CDR3 is 16 amino acids long. The CDR3 is CASSLGYGTGYEKLFF. The CDR3 region has the DNA TGCGCCAGCAGCTTAGGCTACGGGACAGGCTATGAAAAACTGTTTTTT.

The V call is TRBV6-4, the J call TRBJ2-1; 9 nucleotides agree with TRBD2. The V segment lost 2 bases and the J segment 2 bases; nucleotides outside the gene matches: 4. CDR3 length: 16 residues. Germline CDR1 MRHNA, CDR2 SNTAGT. The chain's CDR3 is CASSDHIAGAYNEQFF. The DNA for the CDR3 is TGTGCCAGCAGTGACCATATAGCGGGGGCCTACAATGAGCAGTTCTTC.

The V gene is TRBV5-6, the J gene TRBJ1-2; D remains ambiguous. Germline V CDR1 and CDR2: SGHDT, YYEEEE. V was clipped by 5 bases and J by 2 bases, with 10 bases between them. CDR3 size: 13 residues. CDR3 bases: TGTGCCAGCAGACCGGACGGGAACTATGGCTACACCTTC. This gives the protein CASRPDGNYGYTF.

This clone was detected once. V gene TRBV7-6 combines with J gene TRBJ2-6; D may be TRBD1 or TRBD2 (6 bases each). Germline V gene data show CDR1 as SGHVS and CDR2 as FNYEAQ. This CDR3 is built from 16 residues. Trimming pared 5 bases from V and 1 base from J, leaving 12 bases between. The CDR3: CASSKRGGSGANVLTF. CDR3 in DNA: TGTGCCAGCAGCAAAAGAGGGGGGTCTGGGGCCAACGTCCTGACTTTC. The whole variable domain, filled in from reference TRBV7-6 and TRBJ2-6, reads GAGVSQSPRYKVTKRGQDVALRCDPISGHVSLYWYRQALGQGPEFLTYFNYEAQQDKSGLPNDRFSAERPEGSISTLTIQRTEQRDSAMYRCASSKRGGSGANVLTFGAGSRLTVL.

The rearrangement joins TRBV6-6 to TRBJ2-1; D remains ambiguous. In germline, CDR1 is MNHNY, CDR2 SVGAGI (reference sequence). This CDR3 contains 16 residues. Trimming removed 0 bases at V and 5 bases at J, with 14 bases between. In DNA, the CDR3 is TGTGCCAGCAGTTACTCGCAAAAACGGAGACACAATGAGCAGTTCTTC. Translating it yields CASSYSQKRRHNEQFF.

The chain recombines TRBV27 with TRBJ2-2, with D perhaps TRBD1 (6 bases). The CDR3 runs to 15 residues. From germline, CDR1 is MNHEY and CDR2 SMNVEV (reference sequence). V was pared by 2 bases and J by 4 bases, with 11 bases between. The CDR3 sequence: CASSLVTGITGELFF. The CDR3 DNA reads as TGTGCCAGCAGTTTAGTTACAGGGATCACCGGGGAGCTGTTTTTT.

The chain has TRBV11-2 and TRBJ2-1; 7 nucleotides line up with TRBD2. Germline lookup yields CDR1 SGHAT and CDR2 FQNNGV. The CDR3 contains 18 residues. V shed 0 bases and J 4 bases; nucleotides not matched to a gene: 12. DNA for the CDR3: TGTGCCAGCAGCTTAGATTGGCGGGAGTACGCCCTTTACAATGAGCAGTTCTTC. Protein product: CASSLDWREYALYNEQFF.

The V gene is TRBV4-1, the J gene TRBJ1-5; the match to TRBD1 covers 8 bases. CDR3 length equals 17 residues. Germline-derived CDR1 and CDR2 are MGHRA and YSYEKL. V lost 0 bases to trimming and J lost 3 bases; unmatched junction nucleotides: 7. The CDR3 bases are TGCGCCAGCAGCCAAGATCTGGGGACAGGCCTCAATCAGCCCCAGCATTTT. Translated: CASSQDLGTGLNQPQHF.

This clone is a singleton in its sample. This rearrangement joins TRBV5-1 to TRBJ2-1; 11 bases match TRBD2. J was trimmed by 7 bases and V by 4 bases; bases with no gene match: 10. The CDR3 length is 16 residues. Germline V lookup: CDR1 SGHRS, CDR2 YFSETQ. In DNA, the CDR3 is TGCGCCAGCAGCGTCATACTAGCGGGAGCCGGTAATGAGCAGTTCTTC. Translation: CASSVILAGAGNEQFF.

The V call is TRBV7-5, the J call TRBJ2-7; no check of the table's D call, TRBD1, against the DNA was made. TRBV7-5 is listed as a pseudogene. CDR3 size: 16 residues. CDR3 in amino acids: CVRSLTRTGGLYEQYF. Here the CDR3 DNA reads TGTGTCAGAAGCTTAACCCGGACAGGGGGGTTATACGAGCAGTACTTC.

The rearrangement joins TRBV5-1 to TRBJ1-1; TRBD1 matches at 8 bases. This CDR3 has 17 residues. The V segment lost 2 bases and the J segment 0 bases; nucleotides outside the gene matches: 9. Germline CDR1 and CDR2: SGHRS and YFSETQ. The CDR3 bases are TGCGCCAGCAGCTTCATTACGGGACAGGATTTGAACACTGAAGCTTTCTTT. Protein product: CASSFITGQDLNTEAFF.

This chain links TRBV5-1 with TRBJ2-4, with 7 bases fitting TRBD1. V shed 4 bases, J shed 8 bases, and the junction held 12 bases outside the gene matches. CDR3 length: 15 residues. CDR1 is SGHRS, CDR2 YFSETQ, per germline. CDR3 loop: CASSQGTAEGDIQYF. CDR3 DNA: TGCGCCAGCAGCCAGGGGACAGCCGAGGGGGACATTCAGTACTTC.

V gene TRBV28 combines with J gene TRBJ2-7, with TRBD1 matching over 7 bases. V lost 7 bases and J lost 0; bases outside the gene matches: 18. This CDR3 region has 18 residues. The V gene's germline CDR1 is MDHEN and CDR2 SYDVKM. CDR3 DNA: TGTGCCAGCATCTTAAAGCCCTCCAGGGCAGGGGGCTCCTACGAGCAGTACTTC. Translated, it gives CASILKPSRAGGSYEQYF.

This chain joins TRBV10-2 and TRBJ2-3; no clear D. V dropped 2 bases and J dropped 2 bases, with 11 bases sitting between them. Germline CDR1 WSHSY, CDR2 SAAADI. The CDR3 extends over 15 amino acids. The CDR3 sequence: CASSERAYPTDTQYF. In DNA, the CDR3 is TGCGCCAGCAGTGAGAGGGCCTACCCCACAGATACGCAGTATTTT.

The V call is TRBV4-3, the J call TRBJ2-3; the D gene is possibly TRBD2 (7 bases). There are 15 residues in the CDR3. Trimming shortened V by 1 base and J by 6 bases, and 14 bases separated the two germline ends. Looked up from germline, CDR1 is LGHNA and CDR2 is YSLEER. CDR3 nucleotides: TGCGCCAGCAGCCAAGGTCGAGGGAGGGGGGATACGCAGTATTTT. Amino acid sequence: CASSQGRGRGDTQYF.

V gene TRBV13 combines with J gene TRBJ2-1; D is ambiguous. The CDR3 extends over 16 amino acids. Trimming pared 0 bases from V and 2 bases from J, leaving 11 bases between. Germline V CDR1 and CDR2: PRHDT, FYEKMQ (reference sequence). CDR3 sequence (DNA): TGTGCCAGCAGCTTAGGCCCCGCGCTAGCCTACAATGAGCAGTTCTTC. Protein sequence: CASSLGPALAYNEQFF.

CDR3 region: CASSPEERGWFYGYTF. CDR3 DNA sequence: TGCGCCAGCAGCCCCGAGGAGCGAGGGTGGTTCTATGGCTACACCTTC. The chain has TRBV4-1 and TRBJ1-2; D unresolved. The ends were cut back, 4 bases at V and 4 bases at J, with 19 bases in the middle. The V gene's germline CDR1 is MGHRA and CDR2 YSYEKL. The CDR3 length is 16 residues.